The clone carrying this TCR beta chain came up a few times. What it binds is unknown. These data are taken from a study of T cell repertoires in cytomegalovirus infection. Regarding the study as a whole: Within the response measured ex vivo, HLA-C-restricted CMV-specific TCR beta clonotypes were dominant. People with CMV and the relevant HLA were identified by cumulative public TCR beta family frequency.

From the reads, TCRdb called clonotypes with MiXCR, one entry per CDR3 protein. The sample has about 150,000 distinct CDR3 sequences; approximately 30% are singletons. This TCR derives from a human donor in good health (CMV status not recorded). Some clones in this sample may be carry-over from other donors' samples. The specimen comprised CD8+ T cells from cultured PBMCs, sampled from culture after CMV antigen stimulation.

This CDR3 is CASSLAGDTDTQYF. As DNA, the CDR3 is TGTGCCAGCAGCTTAGCGGGGGACACGGATACGCAGTATTTT. This chain uses TRBV7-6 with TRBJ2-3, with TRBD1 as a possible D gene (6 bases). The CDR3 extends over 14 amino acids. The ends were cut back, 0 bases at V and 6 bases at J, with 10 bases in the middle. The germline V gene has CDR1 SGHVS and CDR2 FNYEAQ.